The rows below give T cell receptor beta chains drawn from one sample of a study of blood T cell repertoires in COVID-19. The table came from immunoSEQ multiplex PCR; TCRdb's copy has only in-frame clones and leaves some out. The repertoire includes 100,000 or so clones, roughly four fifths of them detected once, and 9.5% to 10% sits in the top ten. The specimen was peripheral blood. The source is a man aged 35 to 55 with active or convalescent COVID-19. Both conserved end residues are part of each CDR3. The D gene is left open where the match is weak. Size values are once, few and many counts, or a class for expanded clones, and some rows have none.

CDR3aa,CDR3nt,d_gene,abundance,j_gene,v_gene
CASSFNTNTEAFF,TGTGCCAGCAGTTTCAACACGAACACTGAAGCTTTCTTT,-,-,TRBJ1-1,TRBV6-2/TRBV6-3
CSHDRWQETQYF,TGCAGCCATGACAGATGGCAAGAGACCCAGTACTTC,-,-,TRBJ2-5,TRBV29-1
CASSQGQGSRETQYF,TGCGCCAGCAGCCAAGGACAGGGCTCCCGGGAGACCCAGTACTTC,TRBD1,-,TRBJ2-5,TRBV5-1
CASSSAPEDSPLHF,TGCGCCAGCAGCTCGGCTCCGGAGGATTCACCCCTCCACTTT,-,-,TRBJ1-6,TRBV5-1
CAWRGLNEKLFF,TGTGCCTGGAGGGGCCTAAATGAAAAACTGTTTTTT,-,-,TRBJ1-4,TRBV30
CASLQETQYF,TGTGCCAGCCTACAAGAGACCCAGTACTTC,-,once,TRBJ2-5,TRBV27
CASSQEATGFLPLHF,TGTGCCAGCAGCCAAGAGGCGACAGGGTTTTTACCCCTCCACTTT,TRBD1,once,TRBJ1-6,TRBV3-1/TRBV3-2
CASSQDPGDTQYF,TGTGCCAGCAGCCAAGATCCGGGGGATACGCAGTATTTT,-,once,TRBJ2-3,TRBV4-2
CASSLGQGVQETQYF,TGTGCCAGCAGCTTAGGACAGGGGGTACAAGAGACCCAGTACTTC,TRBD1,few,TRBJ2-5,TRBV5-6
CASSYLERGDNEQFF,TGCGCCAGCAGCTATTTGGAGCGGGGGGACAATGAGCAGTTCTTC,TRBD2,-,TRBJ2-1,TRBV4-1
CASSRQGGPDTQYF,TGCGCCAGCTCAAGACAGGGCGGGCCAGATACGCAGTATTTT,TRBD1,-,TRBJ2-3,TRBV5-1
CASSESRSYEQYF,TGCGCCAGCAGTGAGTCTCGCTCCTACGAGCAGTACTTC,-,-,TRBJ2-7,TRBV10-1
CASRGTVSGGPTKNTGELFF,TGTGCCAGTAGAGGGACAGTTAGCGGGGGCCCGACGAAGAACACCGGGGAGCTGTTTTTT,TRBD2,-,TRBJ2-2,TRBV19
CAWAAAGVGQYF,TGTGCCTGGGCGGCGGCAGGGGTTGGGCAGTATTTT,-,-,TRBJ2-3,TRBV30
CAGGPGLGPQHF,TGTGCCGGGGGCCCGGGGCTGGGGCCCCAGCATTTT,-,once,TRBJ1-5,TRBV2
CASSQEGLAGTGELFF,TGTGCCAGCAGCCAAGAGGGACTAGCGGGTACCGGGGAGCTGTTTTTT,TRBD2,-,TRBJ2-2,TRBV4-2
CASSKGTSGGAYEQFF,TGTGCCAGTAGTAAGGGGACTAGCGGGGGGGCCTATGAGCAGTTCTTC,TRBD2,-,TRBJ2-1,TRBV19
CASSLGSGSGYGYTF,TGTGCCAGCAGCTTAGGGTCGGGGTCGGGCTATGGCTACACCTTC,-,-,TRBJ1-2,TRBV7-2
CASSQTGGNQPQHF,TGTGCCAGCAGCCAGACAGGGGGCAATCAGCCCCAGCATTTT,TRBD1,few,TRBJ1-5,TRBV5-5
CASSATGLGTGELFF,TGCGCCAGCAGCGCAACAGGGTTAGGAACCGGGGAGCTGTTTTTT,-,-,TRBJ2-2,TRBV5-1
CASSERLWAGGKTGELFF,TGTGCCAGCAGTGAAAGACTCTGGGCAGGGGGAAAGACCGGGGAGCTGTTTTTT,TRBD1,-,TRBJ2-2,TRBV2
CSARSSYGYTF,TGCAGTGCGAGGAGTAGCTATGGCTACACCTTC,-,-,TRBJ1-2,TRBV20-1
CASSLVTGPYGYTF,TGTGCCAGCAGCTTAGTGACAGGCCCCTATGGCTACACCTTC,-,-,TRBJ1-2,TRBV7-2
CASSSQGNGELFF,TGCGCCAGCAGCTCACAGGGTAACGGGGAGCTGTTTTTT,-,-,TRBJ2-2,TRBV5-1
CATEGQYFYYGYTF,TGTGCCACCGAAGGACAGTATTTTTACTATGGCTACACCTTC,-,-,TRBJ1-2,TRBV6-5
CASTRQIQETQYF,TGCGCCAGCACCAGACAGATCCAAGAGACCCAGTACTTC,-,-,TRBJ2-5,TRBV5-1
CASSFSSGGGYEQYF,TGTGCCAGCAGCTTTTCGAGCGGGGGGGGGTACGAGCAGTACTTC,TRBD2,-,TRBJ2-7,TRBV11-2
CAIKGGKNSPLHF,TGTGCCATCAAGGGGGGGAAGAATTCACCCCTCCACTTT,-,-,TRBJ1-6,TRBV10-3
CAMSGTASYEQYF,TGTGCCATGTCCGGGACAGCATCCTACGAGCAGTACTTC,TRBD1,-,TRBJ2-7,TRBV10-3
CAISESTRNGEAFF,TGTGCCATCAGTGAGTCGACTCGAAACGGAGAAGCTTTCTTT,-,-,TRBJ1-1,TRBV10-3
CAWSSGLSGNTIYF,TGTGCCTGGAGTTCAGGGCTCTCTGGAAACACCATATATTTT,-,-,TRBJ1-3,TRBV30
CASSQAYTGVHSPLHF,TGTGCCAGCAGCCAAGCTTATACAGGGGTCCATTCACCCCTCCACTTT,TRBD1,-,TRBJ1-6,TRBV11-2
CASGKSGQTGNTIYF,TGCGCCAGCGGCAAGTCCGGACAGACTGGAAACACCATATATTTT,-,-,TRBJ1-3,TRBV5-1
CASSPTSLTGTTEAFF,TGTGCCAGCAGCCCGACCTCTTTGACAGGAACCACTGAAGCTTTCTTT,-,-,TRBJ1-1,TRBV9
CASSQGHGTYTGELFF,TGTGCCAGCAGCCAAGGACACGGGACATATACCGGGGAGCTGTTTTTT,-,-,TRBJ2-2,TRBV7-2
CASSPPTGAAYEQYF,TGTGCCAGCTCACCACCGACAGGGGCGGCCTACGAGCAGTACTTC,TRBD1,-,TRBJ2-7,TRBV18
CASSLLEGSNTEAFF,TGTGCCAGCAGCTTGTTGGAGGGATCGAACACTGAAGCTTTCTTT,-,-,TRBJ1-1,TRBV5-6
CASDRGNEQFF,TGTGCTAGTGACAGGGGTAATGAGCAGTTCTTC,TRBD1,few,TRBJ2-1,TRBV12-5
CASSPGTGGTGANVLTF,TGTGCCAGCAGCCCCGGGACAGGGGGTACTGGGGCCAACGTCCTGACTTTC,TRBD1,-,TRBJ2-6,TRBV7-3
CASSLGTGYEQYF,TGCGCCAGCAGCTTGGGGACAGGCTACGAGCAGTACTTC,TRBD1,-,TRBJ2-7,TRBV5-1